These 9 T cell receptor beta chains were all obtained from the same sample, sequenced in a study of blood T cell repertoires in COVID-19. Generated by immunoSEQ multiplex PCR, the TCRdb table keeps only in-frame clones and is missing some. The sample yields 130,000 or so clones, approximately 85% seen once. Sequencing was performed on PBMCs or T cells enriched from blood (not recorded which). The receptors come from a woman aged 45 to 65 with acute COVID-19.

The genes are TRBV5-1 and TRBJ2-7; TRBD1 matches at 8 bases. Germline CDR1 and CDR2: SGHRS and YFSETQ. V dropped 4 bases and J dropped 1; count of bases not matched to a gene: 7. The CDR3 has 15 residues. CDR3 DNA sequence: TGCGCCAGCAGCCAGAGGACAGGGCTATCCTACGAGCAGTACTTC. This sequence encodes CASSQRTGLSYEQYF.

The chain couples TRBV12-5 to TRBJ1-1; D not resolved. V gave up 5 bases and J gave up 2 bases, with 9 bases separating them. Germline V gene sequence: CDR1 LGHNT, CDR2 FRNRAP. This CDR3 is built from 13 residues. The CDR3 protein is CASGLGDNTEAFF. CDR3 sequence (DNA): TGTGCTAGTGGTCTAGGAGATAACACTGAAGCTTTCTTT.

This clone was seen a few times. The chain joins TRBV5-5 to TRBJ2-2, with D unclear. Germline V gives CDR1 SGHKS, CDR2 YYEKEE (reference sequence). The V gene lost 2 bases and the J gene lost 3 bases, with 5 bases spanning the gap. The CDR3 runs to 13 residues. In DNA, the CDR3 is TGTGCCAGCAGCTTCACAGACACCGGGGAGCTGTTTTTT. Protein sequence: CASSFTDTGELFF. The whole variable domain, remainder taken from reference TRBV5-5 and TRBJ2-2, is DAGVTQSPTHLIKTRGQQVTLRCSPISGHKSVSWYQQVLGQGPQFIFQYYEKEERGRGNFPDRFSARQFPNYSSELNVNALLLGDSALYLCASSFTDTGELFFGEGSRLTVL.

The V and J genes are TRBV19 and TRBJ1-3, with a possible D match to TRBD1 (5 bases). V shed 0 bases and J shed 4 bases, with 13 bases lying between them. This CDR3 region has 16 residues. Germline V lookup: CDR1 LNHDA, CDR2 SQIVND (reference sequence). CDR3 coding DNA: TGTGCCAGTAGTATAGATAGGGGCGCAAGGGGAAACACCATATATTTT. It yields the protein CASSIDRGARGNTIYF. The variable domain in full, completed from reference TRBV19 and TRBJ1-3, reads DGGITQSPKYLFRKEGQNVTLSCEQNLNHDAMYWYRQDPGQGLRLIYYSQIVNDFQKGDIAEGYSVSREKKESFPLTVTSAQKNPTAFYLCASSIDRGARGNTIYFGEGSWLTVV.

The rearrangement links TRBV7-2 to TRBJ2-5; weak D call: TRBD2 (5 bases). V lost 5 bases and J lost 5, with 15 bases in between. Germline V gene lookup returns CDR1 SGHTA and CDR2 FQGNSA. This CDR3 comprises 14 residues. Here the CDR3 reads CASSPTRSGETQYF. In DNA form, the CDR3 reads TGTGCCAGCAGCCCAACCAGGTCGGGGGAGACCCAGTACTTC.

The V call is TRBV28, the J call TRBJ2-7; 7 nucleotides line up with TRBD1. V gave up 5 bases and J gave up 6 bases; unmatched junction bases: 7. CDR3 size: 13 residues. CDR1 and CDR2 from the germline V gene are MDHEN and SYDVKM. The CDR3 nucleotides are TGTGCCAGCAGTCGAATAGGGGGCTCCGAGCAGTACTTC. It yields the protein CASSRIGGSEQYF.

The chain has TRBV24-1 and TRBJ1-5, with D possibly matching TRBD1 (6 bases). CDR1 KGHDR and CDR2 SFDVKD come from the germline V gene. With 11 bases removed from V and 4 bases from J, the gap between germline ends came to 14 bases. This CDR3 comprises 13 residues. CDR3 bases: TGTGCCATTCAGGGGTCTTGGAATCAGCCCCAGCATTTT. As protein: CAIQGSWNQPQHF.

This chain joins TRBV4-3 and TRBJ2-5, with 8 bases fitting TRBD2. CDR1 and CDR2 (germline): LGHNA, YSLEER. CDR3 length equals 18 residues. With 0 bases clipped from V and 2 bases from J, the junction kept 11 bases outside the gene matches. CDR3 residues: CASSQDLGPAGEQETQYF. In DNA form, the CDR3 reads TGCGCCAGCAGCCAAGATTTGGGCCCAGCGGGAGAGCAAGAGACCCAGTACTTC.

This chain joins TRBV19 and TRBJ2-5; no clear D gene. Germline V lookup: CDR1 LNHDA, CDR2 SQIVND (reference sequence). The CDR3 is 14 residues long. Trimming stripped 5 bases from V and 2 bases from J, with 12 bases between. The CDR3 loop reads CASSHIRRQETQYF. In DNA, the CDR3 is TGTGCCAGTAGTCATATTCGGAGACAAGAGACCCAGTACTTC.